This T cell receptor (beta chain) was captured by sequencing in a study of blood T cell repertoires in COVID-19. CDR3 length equals 13 residues. CDR1 and CDR2 (germline): SGHRS, YFSETQ. The V and J ends lost 1 base and 6 bases respectively, with 7 bases between them. TCRdb keeps only in-frame clones here, not all; method: immunoSEQ multiplex PCR. Of some 39,000 clones listed, more than 75% are singletons. The chain employs TRBV5-1 and TRBJ2-2; weak D call: TRBD1 (5 bases). Sample: peripheral blood. The receptor's source is an elderly man with acute or convalescent COVID-19. CDR3 loop: CASSLRGPGELFF. In DNA, the CDR3 is TGCGCCAGCAGCTTGAGGGGTCCCGGGGAGCTGTTTTTT.